The 24 T cell receptor beta chains given below trace back to one sample, sequenced in a study of beta chain features in type 1 diabetes. Findings of the study overall: When Type 1 diabetes patients were examined, their TCRB CDR3s proved moderately but significantly shorter in all four CD4+ subsets.

Their antigen targets remain unknown. Sequencing targeted expressed TCRB transcripts, as all isolated RNA had been reverse transcribed. Sequencing used immunoSEQ multiplex PCR; TCRdb keeps in-frame clones, though not all of them. Here the sample spans some 160,000 clones, roughly 9% being singletons. Sequences were obtained from central memory CD4+ T cells from blood. These receptors all come from a woman aged 25 to 45 with type 1 diabetes.

V and J are TRBV30 and TRBJ2-1; D remains unclear. The CDR3 loop spans 13 amino acids. V was pared by 1 base and J by 15 bases, with 19 bases between. Germline CDR1 is GTSNPN and CDR2 is SVGIG (reference sequence). The CDR3 DNA is TGTGCCTGGAGTGCCGACACAGATCGGCCGTGGTTCTTC. Amino acids: CAWSADTDRPWFF.

The J gene is TRBJ2-1, the V gene TRBV7-9; 12 bases fit TRBD2. The CDR3 is 15 residues long. Trimming removed 7 bases from V and 6 bases from J; junction bases left unmatched: 7. Germline values: CDR1 SEHNR, CDR2 FQNEAQ (reference sequence). Written as DNA, the CDR3 is TGTGCCAGCACCCTGACTAGCGGGAGTATCAATGAGCAGTTCTTC. Its translation: CASTLTSGSINEQFF.

This clone turned up a few times. The gene calls are TRBV4-1 and TRBJ1-2; TRBD1 matches 8 bases. This CDR3 has 15 amino acids. V lost 4 bases to trimming and J lost 3 bases; unmatched junction nucleotides: 7. CDR1 MGHRA and CDR2 YSYEKL come from the germline V gene. CDR3 amino acids: CASSPAGGADYGYTF. The CDR3 DNA reads TGCGCCAGCAGCCCAGCAGGGGGCGCCGACTATGGCTACACCTTC.

In its sample, this clone was seen a few times. V is TRBV25-1 and J is TRBJ2-6; maybe TRBD1 (5 bases). The CDR3 totals 15 residues. V shed 4 bases and J shed 0 bases, with 7 bases lying between them. The germline V gene encodes CDR1 MGHDK and CDR2 SYGVNS. CDR3 nucleotide sequence: TGTGCCAGCAGTGCACAGGCCTCTGGGGCCAACGTCCTGACTTTC. This encodes CASSAQASGANVLTF.

The rearrangement joins TRBV30 to TRBJ1-4, with 8 bases fitting TRBD1. Trimming removed 4 bases from V and 5 bases from J; junction bases left unmatched: 6. This CDR3 has 14 amino acids. Germline loops: CDR1 GTSNPN, CDR2 SVGIG (reference sequence). The CDR3 nucleotides read TGTGCCTGGAAAACCGGGACAGGCAATGAAAAACTGTTTTTT. Protein sequence: CAWKTGTGNEKLFF.

This clone appeared many times. V usage is TRBV4-1 and J usage is TRBJ1-5; 9 positions match TRBD1. The CDR3 spans 15 residues. The V and J ends lost 1 base and 4 bases, in that order; junction bases with no gene match: 2. The germline gives CDR1 MGHRA, CDR2 YSYEKL. CDR3 sequence reads: CASSQGDRVNQPQHF. CDR3 coding DNA: TGCGCCAGCAGCCAAGGGGACAGGGTTAATCAGCCCCAGCATTTT.

The chain combines TRBV5-1 with TRBJ2-2; possibly TRBD1 for D (6 bases). The germline V and J ends were trimmed by 7 bases and 2 bases, with 18 bases remaining between them. The CDR3 spans 16 residues. Germline V gives CDR1 SGHRS, CDR2 YFSETQ. CDR3 coding DNA: TGCGCCAGCCAGCCACCCGGACAGACTAACACCGGGGAGCTGTTTTTT. This translates into CASQPPGQTNTGELFF.

The chain is built from TRBV11-2 and TRBJ2-1; 9 nucleotides agree with TRBD2. This CDR3 spans 17 amino acids. The ends lost 5 bases at V and 0 bases at J; junction bases unmatched: 8. Germline V CDR1 and CDR2: SGHAT, FQNNGV. CDR3 coding DNA: TGTGCCAGCAGCAACTTCTTTAGCGGGAGCTCCTACAATGAGCAGTTCTTC. Its translation is CASSNFFSGSSYNEQFF.

The rearrangement joins TRBV11-2 to TRBJ2-3; 7 bases line up with TRBD2. Trimming removed 1 base from V and 1 base from J; junction bases left unmatched: 5. Germline V gene data show CDR1 as SGHAT and CDR2 as FQNNGV. The CDR3 length is 16 residues. In nucleotides, the CDR3 is TGTGCCAGCAGCTTAGGACTAGCCGGGGGCACAGATACGCAGTATTTT. As protein: CASSLGLAGGTDTQYF.

This clone turned up a few times. This chain connects TRBV10-3 to TRBJ1-2; 8 bases are a match to TRBD1. This CDR3 comprises 13 residues. Germline trimming cut 8 bases from V and 8 bases from J; bases unmatched to any gene: 10. In germline, CDR1 is ENHRY, CDR2 SYGVKD. The CDR3 bases are TGTGCCATCTTTCCAGGGGGCGTTGGGGGCTACACCTTC. It codes for CAIFPGGVGGYTF.

This clone came up a few times. The chain recombines TRBV7-2 with TRBJ2-2; D is ambiguous. Germline loops: CDR1 SGHTA, CDR2 FQGNSA. Trimming removed 0 bases at V and 0 bases at J, with 8 bases between. CDR3 length: 16 amino acids. The CDR3 DNA is TGTGCCAGCAGCTTAGCAGCGCTCGCGAACACCGGGGAGCTGTTTTTT. It yields the protein CASSLAALANTGELFF.

This clone was detected only a few times. The chain has TRBV7-9 and TRBJ1-4; 9 nucleotides align to TRBD1. CDR1 and CDR2 (germline): SEHNR, FQNEAQ (reference sequence). The J segment lost 8 bases and the V segment lost 5 bases, leaving 12 bases of the junction unmatched. The CDR3 is 16 residues long. The CDR3 bases are TGTGCCAGCAGCCCCCCCCGGGACAGGGAAGGAGAAAAACTGTTTTTT. As protein: CASSPPRDREGEKLFF. Full variable domain (rest looked up from reference TRBV7-9 and TRBJ1-4): DTGVSQNPRHKITKRGQNVTFRCDPISEHNRLYWYRQTLGQGPEFLTYFQNEAQLEKSRLLSDRFSAERPKGSFSTLEIQRTEQGDSAMYLCASSPPRDREGEKLFFGSGTQLSVL.

This clone was found a few times. V and J are TRBV9 and TRBJ2-2; TRBD1 is a possible D gene (5 bases). Germline loops: CDR1 SGDLS, CDR2 YYNGEE. The CDR3 is 14 amino acids. The V end was cut by 1 base, the J end by 4 bases, with 8 bases between. As DNA, the CDR3 is TGTGCCAGCAGCGTAAGGGGCCTCACCGGGGAGCTGTTTTTT. Encoded protein: CASSVRGLTGELFF.

This clone was detected only a few times. The chain is built from TRBV6-5 and TRBJ1-2; TRBD1 matches at 7 bases. V lost 4 bases, J lost 6 bases, and 14 bases stayed unmatched. Germline V gene lookup returns CDR1 MNHEY and CDR2 SVGAGI. The CDR3 has 16 amino acids. The CDR3 spells CASSSALTGEEDGYTF. The DNA for the CDR3 is TGTGCCAGCAGTTCGGCCCTCACAGGGGAAGAGGATGGCTACACCTTC.

The sample holds a few counts of this clone. DNA of the CDR3: TGTGCCAGCTCACCACAATCGTCCACCGGGGAGCTGTTTTTT. It is translated as CASSPQSSTGELFF. The chain links TRBV18 to TRBJ2-2; D not resolved. The V end lost 1 base, the J end lost 4 bases, and 7 bases lay between the germline ends. This CDR3 has 14 amino acids. Germline V lookup: CDR1 KGHSH, CDR2 LQKENI.

The chain recombines TRBV5-6 with TRBJ1-1, with D maybe TRBD1 (5 bases). Trimming took off 4 bases at V and 7 bases at J, with 11 bases between the two ends. From germline, CDR1 is SGHDT and CDR2 YYEEEE. CDR3 length: 12 amino acids. CDR3 nucleotide sequence: TGTGCCAGCAGCCCCACAGGTCTTGAAGCTTTCTTT. Amino acids: CASSPTGLEAFF. The full variable domain, completed using reference TRBV5-6 and TRBJ1-1, is DAGVTQSPTHLIKTRGQQVTLRCSPKSGHDTVSWYQQALGQGPQFIFQYYEEEERQRGNFPDRFSGHQFPNYSSELNVNALLLGDSALYLCASSPTGLEAFFGQGTRLTVV.

The V gene is TRBV4-2, the J gene TRBJ2-7; 7 bases match TRBD2. CDR1 is LGHNA, CDR2 YNFKEQ, per germline. The ends lost 1 base at V and 0 bases at J; junction bases unmatched: 6. This CDR3 comprises 16 residues. The CDR3 protein is CASSQGVGGGSYEQYF. The CDR3 DNA follows: TGTGCCAGCAGCCAAGGAGTGGGCGGGGGCTCCTACGAGCAGTACTTC.

This clone came up many times. The genes are TRBV11-2 and TRBJ2-1, with 9 positions matching TRBD1. Trimming cost V 6 bases and J 5 bases; bases outside gene matches: 5. The germline V gene has CDR1 SGHAT and CDR2 FQNNGV. There are 14 residues in the CDR3. The CDR3 coding sequence is TGTGCCAGCAGGGGGGGGACAGGGAACAATGAGCAGTTCTTC. Amino acid sequence: CASRGGTGNNEQFF.

Only a few counts were recorded for this clone. The rearrangement uses TRBV30 and TRBJ1-1, with D possibly being TRBD1 (5 bases). Trimming shortened V by 1 base and J by 5 bases, and 11 bases separated the two germline ends. CDR3 size: 13 residues. Germline CDR1 GTSNPN, CDR2 SVGIG (reference sequence). The CDR3 sequence: CAWSGQGWTEAFF. DNA of the CDR3: TGTGCCTGGAGTGGGCAGGGTTGGACTGAAGCTTTCTTT.

This clone was picked up a small number of times. The chain links TRBV19 to TRBJ2-3, with TRBD1 matching 7 bases. The CDR3 length is 15 residues. CDR1 is LNHDA, CDR2 SQIVND, per germline (reference sequence). V trimming: 3 bases; J trimming: 4 bases; junction bases outside the gene matches: 7. The CDR3 loop reads CASSIYRGYPDTQYF. DNA for the CDR3: TGTGCCAGTAGTATTTACAGGGGATATCCAGATACGCAGTATTTT.

This clone was seen a few times. The chain combines TRBV29-1 with TRBJ2-1, with TRBD2 matching over 7 bases. The CDR3 contains 13 residues. V shed 4 bases and J 6 bases; nucleotides not matched to a gene: 6. The germline CDR1 and CDR2 sequences are SQVTM and ANQGSEA. This CDR3 reads CSVVREWGNEQFF. In nucleotides, the CDR3 is TGCAGCGTTGTGCGGGAGTGGGGCAATGAGCAGTTCTTC.

The rearrangement joins TRBV7-3 to TRBJ2-7, with D possibly being TRBD2 (6 bases). The CDR3 runs 16 residues. Deletions cut 0 bases from V and 0 bases from J, with 12 bases between. Per the germline V gene, CDR1 is SGHTA and CDR2 is FQGTGA. The CDR3 loop reads CASSLTGGLSSYEQYF. CDR3 nucleotides: TGTGCCAGCAGCTTAACGGGAGGACTATCCTCCTACGAGCAGTACTTC.

The chain combines TRBV6-1 with TRBJ2-3; the match to TRBD2 covers 10 bases. Germline CDR1 reads MNHNS; CDR2 reads SASEGT. The CDR3 spans 17 residues. V was pared by 0 bases and J by 5 bases, with 8 bases of the junction left unmatched. The CDR3 DNA follows: TGTGCCAGCAGTGAAGCGCTCAGCGGGAGGGCGAAAGATACGCAGTATTTT. Amino acids: CASSEALSGRAKDTQYF.

Only a few counts were recorded for this clone. The chain combines TRBV19 with TRBJ2-5; the D gene is possibly TRBD1 (5 bases). V dropped 6 bases and J dropped 5 bases, with 16 bases sitting between them. Germline CDR1 reads LNHDA; CDR2 reads SQIVND (reference sequence). The CDR3 is 14 residues long. CDR3: CASSPQAPRETQYF. The CDR3 DNA sequence: TGTGCCAGTAGCCCACAGGCCCCGAGGGAGACCCAGTACTTC.